This T cell receptor beta chain was captured by sequencing in a study of control samples from healthy donors and cancer patients. Sequencing used immunoSEQ multiplex PCR; TCRdb keeps in-frame clones, though not all of them. The profile shows 100,000 to 150,000 clones, around 94% of them singletons. This CDR3 spans 18 amino acids. Sequencing was carried out using PBMCs. This clonotype was obtained from a man at least 80 years old with head and neck cancer. The rearrangement joins TRBV21-1 to TRBJ2-2; the D segment call TRBD1 is taken from the table without a DNA check. TRBV21-1 is a pseudogene locus. CDR3 sequence: CASSKNLLTGVDTGELFF. The CDR3 DNA follows: TGTGCCAGCAGCAAGAACCTATTGACAGGGGTTGACACCGGGGAGCTGTTTTTT.